This T cell receptor (beta chain) was captured by sequencing in a study of T-cell reconstitution after alpha-beta-depleted transplantation in children. The study's findings and limits: Several hundred rapidly expanded clones from non-depleted graft cells reportedly supplied alpha-beta T cells about two months post-transplant. Surviving recipient cells, namely T cells and thymic progenitors, were the source of high day-60 TCRbeta diversity in some patients. A year had passed since transplant, and T-cell counts and diversity by then came mostly from newly produced T cells.

The V gene lost 6 bases and the J gene lost 1 base, with 17 bases spanning the gap. The CDR3 totals 15 residues. The germline CDR1 and CDR2 sequences are DFQATT and SNEGSKA (reference sequence). In its sample, this clonotype was seen many times. What it binds is unknown. TCRbeta library construction was performed incorporating unique molecular identifiers. MiXCR, applied by TCRdb to the PCR reads, yields one record per CDR3 protein. Here the sample spans 55,000 to 85,000 distinct CDR3 sequences, 11% being singletons. The chain is built from TRBV20-1 and TRBJ2-3; D gene uncertain. Here the sequenced sample was PBMCs, taken before TCRalphabeta/CD19-depleted stem cell transplant. This receptor was taken from a boy aged 10-17 years with acute myeloid leukemia, due to receive a stem cell transplant. CDR3 sequence (DNA): TGCAGTGCCCGAGATCCCCTAAGCGGCACAGATACGCAGTATTTT. Translated, it gives CSARDPLSGTDTQYF.